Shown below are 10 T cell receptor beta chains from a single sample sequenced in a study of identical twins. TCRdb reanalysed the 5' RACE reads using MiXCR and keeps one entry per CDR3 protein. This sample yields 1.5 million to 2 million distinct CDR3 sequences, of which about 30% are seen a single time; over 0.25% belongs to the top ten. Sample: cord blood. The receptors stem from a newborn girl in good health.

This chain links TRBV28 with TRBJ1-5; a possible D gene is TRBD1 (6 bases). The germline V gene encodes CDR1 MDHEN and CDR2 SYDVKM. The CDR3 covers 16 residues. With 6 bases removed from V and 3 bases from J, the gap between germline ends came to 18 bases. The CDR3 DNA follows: TGTGCCAGCAGCTCTCCACGCCACAGGGCCAATCAGCCCCAGCATTTT. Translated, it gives CASSSPRHRANQPQHF.

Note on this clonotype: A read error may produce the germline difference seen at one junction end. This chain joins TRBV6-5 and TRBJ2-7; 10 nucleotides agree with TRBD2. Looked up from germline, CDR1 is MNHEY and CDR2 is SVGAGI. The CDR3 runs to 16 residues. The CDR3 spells CAGSYSGLASSYEQYF. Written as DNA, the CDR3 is TGTGCCGGCAGTTACTCGGGACTAGCGTCTTCCTACGAGCAGTACTTC.

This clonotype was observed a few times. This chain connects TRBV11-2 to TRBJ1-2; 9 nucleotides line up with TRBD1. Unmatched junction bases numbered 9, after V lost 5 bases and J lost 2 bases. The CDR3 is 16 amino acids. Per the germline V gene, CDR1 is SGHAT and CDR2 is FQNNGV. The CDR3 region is CASSARPGTGNYGYTF. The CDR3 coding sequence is TGTGCCAGCAGCGCCCGTCCCGGGACAGGGAACTATGGCTACACCTTC.

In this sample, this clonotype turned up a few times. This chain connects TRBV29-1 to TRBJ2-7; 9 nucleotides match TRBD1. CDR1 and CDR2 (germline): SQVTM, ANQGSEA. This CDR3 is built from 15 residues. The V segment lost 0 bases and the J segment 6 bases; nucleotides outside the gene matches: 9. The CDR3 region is CSVEDRGDRAFEQYF. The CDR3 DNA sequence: TGCAGCGTTGAAGATCGGGGGGACAGGGCCTTCGAGCAGTACTTC.

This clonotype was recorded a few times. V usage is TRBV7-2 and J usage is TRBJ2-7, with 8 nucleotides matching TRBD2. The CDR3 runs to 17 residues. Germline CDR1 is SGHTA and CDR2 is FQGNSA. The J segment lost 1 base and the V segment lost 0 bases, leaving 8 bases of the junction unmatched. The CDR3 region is CASSLASSGSWSYEQYF. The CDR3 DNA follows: TGTGCCAGCAGCTTAGCCTCAAGCGGGAGTTGGTCCTACGAGCAGTACTTC.

CDR3 DNA sequence: TGTGCCCATATAGCGGGGGAGGGCTCCTACAATGAGCAGTTCTTC. Translating it yields CAHIAGEGSYNEQFF. V gene TRBV7-9 combines with J gene TRBJ2-1; TRBD2 agrees at 9 bases. This CDR3 contains 15 residues. With V trimmed by 11 bases and J by 0 bases, 8 bases remained unmatched. Germline V gene lookup returns CDR1 SEHNR and CDR2 FQNEAQ (reference sequence).

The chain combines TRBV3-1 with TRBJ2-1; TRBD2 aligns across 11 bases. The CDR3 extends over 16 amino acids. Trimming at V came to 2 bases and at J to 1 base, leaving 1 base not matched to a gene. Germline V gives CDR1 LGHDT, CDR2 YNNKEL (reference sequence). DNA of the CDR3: TGTGCCAGCAGCCAAAGACTAGCGGGGTCCTACAATGAGCAGTTCTTC. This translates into CASSQRLAGSYNEQFF.

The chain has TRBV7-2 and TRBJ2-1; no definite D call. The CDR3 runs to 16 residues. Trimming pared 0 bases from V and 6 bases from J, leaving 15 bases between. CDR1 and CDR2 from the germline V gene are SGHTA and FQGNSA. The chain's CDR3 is CASSLASLNNFNEQFF. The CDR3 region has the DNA TGTGCCAGCAGCTTAGCGTCCCTCAACAACTTCAATGAGCAGTTCTTC.

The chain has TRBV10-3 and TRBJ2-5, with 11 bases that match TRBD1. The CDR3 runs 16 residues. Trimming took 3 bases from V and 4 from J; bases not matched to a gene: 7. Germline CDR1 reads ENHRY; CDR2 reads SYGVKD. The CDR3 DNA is TGTGCCATCAGTGACTCAGGACAGGGGGCTGGAGAGACCCAGTACTTC. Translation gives CAISDSGQGAGETQYF.

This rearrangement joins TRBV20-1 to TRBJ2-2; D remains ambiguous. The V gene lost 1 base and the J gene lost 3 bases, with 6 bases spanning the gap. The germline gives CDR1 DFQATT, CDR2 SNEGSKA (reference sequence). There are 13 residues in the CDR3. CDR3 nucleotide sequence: TGCAGTGCTAGAGTGCCGCACACCGGGGAGCTGTTTTTT. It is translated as CSARVPHTGELFF.